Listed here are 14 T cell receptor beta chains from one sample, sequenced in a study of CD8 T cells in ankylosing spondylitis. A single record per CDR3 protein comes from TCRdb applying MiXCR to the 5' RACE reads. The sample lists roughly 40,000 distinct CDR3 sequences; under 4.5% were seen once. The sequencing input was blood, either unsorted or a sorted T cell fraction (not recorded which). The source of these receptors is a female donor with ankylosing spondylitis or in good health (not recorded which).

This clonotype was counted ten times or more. Here the CDR3 reads CASSVTGQGAEKLFF. CDR3 DNA: TGTGCCAGCAGCGTAACGGGACAGGGGGCGGAAAAACTGTTTTTT. The chain has TRBV9 and TRBJ1-4; TRBD1 agrees at 12 bases. CDR3 length: 15 residues. V shed 1 base, J shed 8 bases, and the junction held 3 bases outside the gene matches. Per the germline V gene, CDR1 is SGDLS and CDR2 is YYNGEE.

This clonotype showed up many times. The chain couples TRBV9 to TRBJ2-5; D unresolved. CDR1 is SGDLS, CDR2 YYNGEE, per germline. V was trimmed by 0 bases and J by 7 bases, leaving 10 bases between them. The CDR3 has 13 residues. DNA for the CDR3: TGTGCCAGCAGCGTAGAAACTTTGGGGACCCAGTACTTC. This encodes CASSVETLGTQYF. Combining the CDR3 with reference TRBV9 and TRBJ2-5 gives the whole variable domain DSGVTQTPKHLITATGQRVTLRCSPRSGDLSVYWYQQSLDQGLQFLIQYYNGEERAKGNILERFSAQQFPDLHSELNLSSLELGDSALYFCASSVETLGTQYFGPGTRLLVL.

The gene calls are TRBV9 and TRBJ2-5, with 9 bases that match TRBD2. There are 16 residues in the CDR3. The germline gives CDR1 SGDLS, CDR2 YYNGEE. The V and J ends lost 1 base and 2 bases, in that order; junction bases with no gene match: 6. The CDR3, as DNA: TGTGCCAGCAGCGTAACTCCGGGACTAGCTCAAGAGACCCAGTACTTC. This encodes CASSVTPGLAQETQYF.

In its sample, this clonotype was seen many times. The CDR3 region is CASSVARGQETQYF. The CDR3 DNA reads TGTGCCAGCAGCGTAGCCAGAGGCCAAGAGACCCAGTACTTC. The chain combines TRBV9 with TRBJ2-5; D is unresolved. The V end was cut by 0 bases, the J end by 1 base, with 7 bases between. Germline CDR1 and CDR2: SGDLS and YYNGEE. This CDR3 spans 14 amino acids.

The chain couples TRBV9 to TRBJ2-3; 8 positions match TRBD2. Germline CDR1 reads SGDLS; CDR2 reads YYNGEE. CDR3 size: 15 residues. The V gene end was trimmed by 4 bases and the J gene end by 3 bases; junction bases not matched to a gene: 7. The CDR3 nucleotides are TGTGCCAGCAGCTTTGTAGCGGGGAAAACAGATACGCAGTATTTT. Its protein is CASSFVAGKTDTQYF.

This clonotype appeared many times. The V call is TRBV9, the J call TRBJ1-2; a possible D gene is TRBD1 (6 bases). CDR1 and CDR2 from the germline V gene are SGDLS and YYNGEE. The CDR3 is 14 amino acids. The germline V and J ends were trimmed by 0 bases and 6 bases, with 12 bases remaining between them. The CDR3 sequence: CASSVEDRRHGYTF. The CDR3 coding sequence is TGTGCCAGCAGCGTAGAAGACAGGCGGCATGGCTACACCTTC.

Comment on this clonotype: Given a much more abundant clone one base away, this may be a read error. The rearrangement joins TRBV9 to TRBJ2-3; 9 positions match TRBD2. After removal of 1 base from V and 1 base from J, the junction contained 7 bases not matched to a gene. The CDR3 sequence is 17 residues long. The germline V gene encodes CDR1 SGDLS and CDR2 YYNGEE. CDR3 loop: CASSVITSGRGTDTQYF. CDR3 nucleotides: TGTGCCAGCAGCGTAATTACTAGCGGGCGAGGCACAGATACGCAGTATTTT. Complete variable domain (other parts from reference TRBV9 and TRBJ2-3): DSGVTQTPKHLITATGQRVTLRCSPRSGDLSVYWYQQSLDQGLQFLIQYYNGEERAKGNILERFSAQQFPDLHSELNLSSLELGDSALYFCASSVITSGRGTDTQYFGPGTRLTVL.

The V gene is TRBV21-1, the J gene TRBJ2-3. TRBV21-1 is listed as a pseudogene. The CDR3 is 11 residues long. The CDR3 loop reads CASRAPDTQYF. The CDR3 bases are TGTGCCAGCAGGGCACCAGATACGCAGTATTTT.

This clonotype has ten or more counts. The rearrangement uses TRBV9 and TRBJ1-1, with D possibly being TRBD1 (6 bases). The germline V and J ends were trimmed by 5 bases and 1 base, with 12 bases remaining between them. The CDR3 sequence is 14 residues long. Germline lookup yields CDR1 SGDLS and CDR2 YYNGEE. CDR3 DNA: TGTGCCAGCAGTCGGACAGTGGGGAACACTGAAGCTTTCTTT. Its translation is CASSRTVGNTEAFF.

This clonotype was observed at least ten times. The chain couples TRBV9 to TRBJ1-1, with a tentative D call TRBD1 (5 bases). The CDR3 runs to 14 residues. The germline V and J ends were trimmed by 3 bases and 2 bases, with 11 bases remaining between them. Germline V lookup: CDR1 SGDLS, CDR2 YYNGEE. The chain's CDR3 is CASSAGHRNTEAFF. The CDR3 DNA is TGTGCCAGCAGCGCCGGACACCGTAACACTGAAGCTTTCTTT.

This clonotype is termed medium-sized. CDR3 coding DNA: TGTGCCAGCAGCGTAGGGCGAGGCAAAAACATTCAGTACTTC. This sequence encodes CASSVGRGKNIQYF. The gene calls are TRBV9 and TRBJ2-4; D remains ambiguous. There are 14 residues in the CDR3. The germline V and J ends were trimmed by 0 bases and 3 bases, with 7 bases remaining between them. Germline assignment: CDR1 SGDLS and CDR2 YYNGEE.

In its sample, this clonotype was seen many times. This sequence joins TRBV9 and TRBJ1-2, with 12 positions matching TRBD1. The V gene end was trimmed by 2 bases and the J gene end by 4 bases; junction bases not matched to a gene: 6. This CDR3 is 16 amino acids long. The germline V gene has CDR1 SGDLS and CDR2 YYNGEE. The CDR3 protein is CASSVAGTGGGYGYTF. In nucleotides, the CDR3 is TGTGCCAGCAGCGTTGCCGGGACAGGGGGCGGCTATGGCTACACCTTC.

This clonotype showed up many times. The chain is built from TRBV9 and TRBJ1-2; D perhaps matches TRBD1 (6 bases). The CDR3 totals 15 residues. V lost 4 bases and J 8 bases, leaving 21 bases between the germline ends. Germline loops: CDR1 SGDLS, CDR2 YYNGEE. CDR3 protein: CASSSGADSVRGYTF. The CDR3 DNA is TGTGCCAGCAGCTCCGGCGCGGACAGCGTACGGGGCTACACCTTC.

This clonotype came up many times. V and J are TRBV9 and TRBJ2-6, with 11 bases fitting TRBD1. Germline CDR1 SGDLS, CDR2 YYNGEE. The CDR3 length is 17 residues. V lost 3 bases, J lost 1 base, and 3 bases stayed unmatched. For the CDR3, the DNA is TGTGCCAGCAGCGGAGGGACAGGGGGGTCTGGGGCCAACGTCCTGACTTTC. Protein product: CASSGGTGGSGANVLTF.